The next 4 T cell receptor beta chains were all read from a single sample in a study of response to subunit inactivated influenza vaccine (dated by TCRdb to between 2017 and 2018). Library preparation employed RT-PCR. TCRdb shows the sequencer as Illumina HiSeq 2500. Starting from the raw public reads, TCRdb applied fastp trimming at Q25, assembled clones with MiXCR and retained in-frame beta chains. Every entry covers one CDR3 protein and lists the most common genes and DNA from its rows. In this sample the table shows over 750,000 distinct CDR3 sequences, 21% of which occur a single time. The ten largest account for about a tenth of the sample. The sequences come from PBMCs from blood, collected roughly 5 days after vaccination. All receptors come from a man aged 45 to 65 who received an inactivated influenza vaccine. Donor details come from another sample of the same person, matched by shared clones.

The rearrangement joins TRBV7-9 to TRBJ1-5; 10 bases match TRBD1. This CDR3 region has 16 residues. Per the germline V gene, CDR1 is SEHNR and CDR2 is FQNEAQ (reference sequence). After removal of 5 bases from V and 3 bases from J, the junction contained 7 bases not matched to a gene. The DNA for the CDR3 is TGTGCCAGCAGCACCGGGGGACAGGGGTTCAATCAGCCCCAGCATTTT. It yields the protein CASSTGGQGFNQPQHF.

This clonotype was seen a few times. DNA of the CDR3: TGTGCCAGCAGTGTGGGGACAGCCAAGAACACTGAAGCTTTCTTT. The encoded protein is CASSVGTAKNTEAFF. The genes are TRBV28 and TRBJ1-1; 7 nucleotides agree with TRBD1. The germline V gene encodes CDR1 MDHEN and CDR2 SYDVKM. The CDR3 has 15 amino acids. The trim removed 5 bases at V and 1 base at J, leaving 7 bases unmatched.

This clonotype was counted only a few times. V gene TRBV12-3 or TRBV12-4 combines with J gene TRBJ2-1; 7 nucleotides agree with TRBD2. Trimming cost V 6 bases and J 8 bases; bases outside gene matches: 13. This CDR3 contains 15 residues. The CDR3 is CASRSGAGRRDEQFF. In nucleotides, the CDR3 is TGTGCCAGCAGATCCGGAGCGGGAAGACGGGATGAGCAGTTCTTC.

This CDR3 is CASNLLLAKNIQYF. DNA of the CDR3: TGTGCCAGCAACCTACTTCTAGCCAAAAACATTCAGTACTTC. The chain is built from TRBV21-1 and TRBJ2-4. TRBV21-1 constitutes a pseudogene. CDR3 length equals 14 residues.